This T cell receptor (beta chain) derives from a study of T cell responses to AZD1222 COVID-19 vaccine (dated by TCRdb to the early 2020s). Study-wide context: A total of under 250 trial participants underwent TCR sequencing, of whom more than 200 had received two doses of AZD1222 and roughly 26 had received two doses of the MenACWY control vaccine. Enrollment into the trials was organized by age into subgroups of 18-55, 56-69 and 70-plus years, and those subgroups contained approximately 160, 26 and 62 TCR-sequenced participants, respectively. Overall results and qualifications from the work: Because no day 14 peak-response samples were available, the repertoires could be characterized only after the peak T cell response. Conclusions about previously exposed vaccinees are limited, since just five or six AZD1222 recipients were seropositive for SARS-CoV-2 at baseline. Reportedly, close to half of the unique spike-specific TCRs recognized epitopes lying outside the regions that are mutated in the B.1.351 and B.1.1.7 variants. After two AZD1222 doses, both the breadth and the depth of spike-specific TCRs were significantly higher than at day 0 and than in MenACWY recipients. Most participants were white British and females outnumbered males, and the authors suggested that clonal diversity may have been underestimated. Vaccine-associated CD4 TCRs spanned the whole spike protein, with dominant responses in regions 160-218 and 743-854. In the small 56-69-year group, the increase in depth fell short of significance, most likely because of low power.

Regarding this clone: Its target antigen remains unknown. Per-nucleotide qualities are absent, and no much larger clonotype sits a single base away.

The CDR3 regions of human TCRbeta chains were analyzed by immunosequencing. The authors' analysis ran thus. Repertoire TCRs were checked for matches against a reference library of SARS-CoV-2-specific TCRs that had been generated using the MIRA antigen-specificity platform. Breadth was defined as the fraction of unique TCRs that were SARS-CoV-2-associated, and depth was defined as the fraction of total T cells that were SARS-CoV-2-associated. Each spike-specific TCR was assigned to its reactive spike region and to a CD4 or CD8 class using the MIRA data. Log10-transformed breadth and depth values were compared by one-way ANOVA with Sidak's multiple comparisons tests. Sourced from immuneACCESS, this table was stored by TCRdb with only in-frame sequences that have V and J called. A share of the clones is absent; for the studies checked, an unresolved V gene accounts for under half, and the remainder has no known explanation. V, J and clone size reflect that table, while D and trimming were determined from the DNA. This sample comprises 120,000 or so clones, 84% of them detected only once. Around 27% of the sample is in the top ten clones.

The time point label corresponds to: about 28 days (+/-7) after the second vaccine dose. Because spike-specific TCR depth and breadth did not differ between the two schedules, AZD1222 recipients who got a second dose at roughly 4 weeks were pooled with those who got a second dose at roughly 12 weeks. Vaccinee samples were obtained from the UK trials COV001 and COV002, which included a single-blind randomized controlled phase 2/3 trial of AZD1222 (ChAdOx1 nCoV-19) in healthy adults. For TCRbeta chain sequencing, PBMC samples from trial participants were taken at day 0 and at day 28 after the second dose. From the cysteine up to the phenylalanine, the CDR3 has a length of 16 residues. Just the 48-base CDR3 DNA is kept, in frame starting at base 1. Per the germline V gene, SGHTA is the CDR1 and FQGTGA is the CDR2. The germline ends are 17 bases apart after V is trimmed by 5 bases and J by 0 bases.

The rearranged segments are TRBV7-3 and TRBJ2-7; the D gene is perhaps TRBD1 or TRBD2, each of them matching over 5 bases. The TCR comes from an adult who received the AZD1222 COVID-19 vaccine. The specimen was peripheral blood, collected 28 days after the second AZD1222 dose. The CDR3 loop reads CASSPGLTLSSYEQYF. The nucleotide sequence is given as TGTGCCAGCAGCCCGGGGCTGACCCTTAGCTCCTACGAGCAGTACTTC. The full variable domain, completed from the reference TRBV7-3 and TRBJ2-7 proteins outside the CDR3, reads GAGVSQTPSNKVTEKGKYVELRCDPISGHTALYWYRQSLGQGPEFLIYFQGTGAADDSGLPNDRFFAVRPEGSVSTLKIQRTERGDSAVYLCASSPGLTLSSYEQYFGPGTRLTVT.